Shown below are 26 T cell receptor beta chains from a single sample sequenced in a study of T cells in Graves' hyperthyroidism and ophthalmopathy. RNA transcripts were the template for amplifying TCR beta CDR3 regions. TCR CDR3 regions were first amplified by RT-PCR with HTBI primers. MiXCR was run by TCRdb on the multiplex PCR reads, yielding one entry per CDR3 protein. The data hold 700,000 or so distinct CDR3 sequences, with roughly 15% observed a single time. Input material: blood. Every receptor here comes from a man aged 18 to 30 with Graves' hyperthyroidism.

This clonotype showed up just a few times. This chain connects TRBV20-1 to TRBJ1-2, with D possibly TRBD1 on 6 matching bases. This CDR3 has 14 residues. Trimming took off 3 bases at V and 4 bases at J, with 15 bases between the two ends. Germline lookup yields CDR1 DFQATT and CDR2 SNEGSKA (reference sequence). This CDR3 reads CSASLPDRIYGYTF. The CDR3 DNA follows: TGCAGTGCTAGCCTTCCCGACAGGATCTATGGCTACACCTTC.

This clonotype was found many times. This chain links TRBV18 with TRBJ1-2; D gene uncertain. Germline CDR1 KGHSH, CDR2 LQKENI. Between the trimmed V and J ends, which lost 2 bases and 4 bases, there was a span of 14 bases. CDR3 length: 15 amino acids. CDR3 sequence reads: CASSPWEQTGYGYTF. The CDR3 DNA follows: TGTGCCAGCTCACCATGGGAGCAGACCGGCTATGGCTACACCTTC.

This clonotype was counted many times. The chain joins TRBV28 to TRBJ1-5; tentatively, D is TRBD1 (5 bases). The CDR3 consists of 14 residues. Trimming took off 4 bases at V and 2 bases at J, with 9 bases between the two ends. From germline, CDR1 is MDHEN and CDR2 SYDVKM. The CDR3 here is CASSSGPGNQPQHF. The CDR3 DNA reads TGTGCCAGCAGTTCAGGGCCGGGCAATCAGCCCCAGCATTTT.

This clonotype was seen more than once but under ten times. This CDR3 reads CASSVGMGQGRAGANVLTF. DNA for the CDR3: TGTGCCAGCAGCGTAGGGATGGGACAGGGGAGAGCTGGGGCCAACGTCCTGACTTTC. The chain employs TRBV9 and TRBJ2-6, with 10 bases fitting TRBD1. The CDR3 length is 19 residues. From germline, CDR1 is SGDLS and CDR2 YYNGEE. V gave up 0 bases and J gave up 2 bases; unmatched junction bases: 8. Full variable domain (remainder filled in from reference TRBV9 and TRBJ2-6): DSGVTQTPKHLITATGQRVTLRCSPRSGDLSVYWYQQSLDQGLQFLIQYYNGEERAKGNILERFSAQQFPDLHSELNLSSLELGDSALYFCASSVGMGQGRAGANVLTFGAGSRLTVL.

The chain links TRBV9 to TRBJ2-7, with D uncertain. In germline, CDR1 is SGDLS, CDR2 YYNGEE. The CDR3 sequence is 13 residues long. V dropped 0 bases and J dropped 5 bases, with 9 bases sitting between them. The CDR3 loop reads CASSVGEGNEQYF. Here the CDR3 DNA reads TGTGCCAGCAGCGTAGGGGAAGGGAACGAGCAGTACTTC.

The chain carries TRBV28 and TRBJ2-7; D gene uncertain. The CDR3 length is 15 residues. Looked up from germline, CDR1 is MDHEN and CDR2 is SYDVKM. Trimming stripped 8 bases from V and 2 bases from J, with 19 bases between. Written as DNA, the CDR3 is TGTGCCAGCGGTCTACTTCGAAGAGGAACCTACGAGCAGTACTTC. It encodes CASGLLRRGTYEQYF.

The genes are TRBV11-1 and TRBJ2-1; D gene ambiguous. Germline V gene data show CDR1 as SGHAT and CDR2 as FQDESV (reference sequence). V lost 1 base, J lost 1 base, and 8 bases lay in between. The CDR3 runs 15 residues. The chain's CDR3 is CASSLVGLSYNEQFF. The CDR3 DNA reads TGTGCCAGCAGCTTAGTGGGCTTATCCTACAATGAGCAGTTCTTC.

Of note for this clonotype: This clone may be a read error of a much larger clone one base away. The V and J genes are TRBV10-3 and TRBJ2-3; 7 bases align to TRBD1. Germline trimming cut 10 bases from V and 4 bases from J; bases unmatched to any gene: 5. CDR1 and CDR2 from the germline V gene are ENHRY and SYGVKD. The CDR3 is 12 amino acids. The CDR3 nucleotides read TGTGCCACCGAGGGGGCCCCAGATACGCAGTATTTT. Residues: CATEGAPDTQYF.

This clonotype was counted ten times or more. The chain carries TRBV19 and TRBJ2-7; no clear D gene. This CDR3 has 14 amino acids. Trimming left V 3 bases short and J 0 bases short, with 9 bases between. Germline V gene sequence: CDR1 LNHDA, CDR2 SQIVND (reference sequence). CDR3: CASSIGGTSYEQYF. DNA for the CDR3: TGTGCCAGTAGTATTGGCGGAACCTCCTACGAGCAGTACTTC. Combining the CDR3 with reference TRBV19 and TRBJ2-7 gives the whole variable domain DGGITQSPKYLFRKEGQNVTLSCEQNLNHDAMYWYRQDPGQGLRLIYYSQIVNDFQKGDIAEGYSVSREKKESFPLTVTSAQKNPTAFYLCASSIGGTSYEQYFGPGTRLTVT.

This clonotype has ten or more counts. The CDR3 loop is CASSLAESTDTQYF. In DNA, the CDR3 is TGTGCCAGCAGTTTAGCGGAAAGCACAGATACGCAGTATTTT. The chain links TRBV12-3 or TRBV12-4 to TRBJ2-3; no firm D call. The V gene lost 0 bases and the J gene lost 0 bases, with 4 bases spanning the gap. The CDR3 has 14 amino acids.

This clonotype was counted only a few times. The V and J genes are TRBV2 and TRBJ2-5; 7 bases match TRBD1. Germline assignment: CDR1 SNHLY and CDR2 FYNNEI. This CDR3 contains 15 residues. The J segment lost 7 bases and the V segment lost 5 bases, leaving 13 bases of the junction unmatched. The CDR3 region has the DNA TGTGCCAGCAGTAACAGGGGTTCCGGAGGAGGGACCCAGTACTTC. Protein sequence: CASSNRGSGGGTQYF.

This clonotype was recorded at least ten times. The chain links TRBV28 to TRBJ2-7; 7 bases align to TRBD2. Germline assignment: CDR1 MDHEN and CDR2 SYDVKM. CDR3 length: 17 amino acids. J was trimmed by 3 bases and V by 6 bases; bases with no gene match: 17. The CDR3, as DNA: TGTGCCAGCAGATCGGGGGGTCCCCGAGGAGAATACTACGAGCAGTACTTC. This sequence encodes CASRSGGPRGEYYEQYF.

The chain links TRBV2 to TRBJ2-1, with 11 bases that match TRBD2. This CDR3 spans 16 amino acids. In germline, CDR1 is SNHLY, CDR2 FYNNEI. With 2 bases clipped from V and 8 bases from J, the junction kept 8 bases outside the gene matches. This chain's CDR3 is CASSEKGLAGTHEQFF. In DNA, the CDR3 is TGTGCCAGCAGTGAAAAAGGACTAGCGGGCACCCATGAGCAGTTCTTC.

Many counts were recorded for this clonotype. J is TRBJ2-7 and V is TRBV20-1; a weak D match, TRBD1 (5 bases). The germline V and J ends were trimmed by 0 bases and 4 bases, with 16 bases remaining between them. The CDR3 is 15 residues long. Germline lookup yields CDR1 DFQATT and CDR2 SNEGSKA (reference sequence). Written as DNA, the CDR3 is TGCAGTGCTAGAGATAGTAGGGGTCTAGAGTACGAGCAGTACTTC. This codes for CSARDSRGLEYEQYF.

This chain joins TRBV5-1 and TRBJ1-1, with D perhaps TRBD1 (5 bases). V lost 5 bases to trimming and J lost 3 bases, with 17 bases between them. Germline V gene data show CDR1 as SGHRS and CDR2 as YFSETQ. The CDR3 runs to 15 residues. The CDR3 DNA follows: TGCGCCAGCAGTCCTGGGGCGGGCTTGGACACTGAAGCTTTCTTT. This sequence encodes CASSPGAGLDTEAFF.

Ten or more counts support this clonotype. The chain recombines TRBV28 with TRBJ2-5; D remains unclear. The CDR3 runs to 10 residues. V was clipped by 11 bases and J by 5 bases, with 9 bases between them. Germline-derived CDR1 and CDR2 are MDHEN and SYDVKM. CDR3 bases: TGTGCCTCCCTCGGGGAGACCCAGTACTTC. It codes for CASLGETQYF.

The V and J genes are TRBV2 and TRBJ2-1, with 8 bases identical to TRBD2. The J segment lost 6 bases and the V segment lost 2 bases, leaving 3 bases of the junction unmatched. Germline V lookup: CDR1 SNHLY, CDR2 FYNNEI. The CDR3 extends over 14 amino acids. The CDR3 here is CASSESGGINEQFF. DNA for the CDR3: TGTGCCAGCAGTGAAAGCGGGGGTATCAATGAGCAGTTCTTC.

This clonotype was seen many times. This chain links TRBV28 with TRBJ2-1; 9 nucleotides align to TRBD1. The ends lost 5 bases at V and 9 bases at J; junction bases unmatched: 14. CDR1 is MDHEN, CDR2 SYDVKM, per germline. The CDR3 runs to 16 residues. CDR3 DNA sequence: TGTGCCAGCAGTCCTTTGGGACAGGGTATTGAGGGTGAGCAGTTCTTC. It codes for CASSPLGQGIEGEQFF.

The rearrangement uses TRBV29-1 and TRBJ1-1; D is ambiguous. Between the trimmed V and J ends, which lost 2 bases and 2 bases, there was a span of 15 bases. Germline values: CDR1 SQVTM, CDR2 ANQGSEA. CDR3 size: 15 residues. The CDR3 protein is CSVERSPEINTEAFF. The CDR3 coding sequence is TGCAGCGTTGAAAGGTCCCCAGAAATTAACACTGAAGCTTTCTTT.

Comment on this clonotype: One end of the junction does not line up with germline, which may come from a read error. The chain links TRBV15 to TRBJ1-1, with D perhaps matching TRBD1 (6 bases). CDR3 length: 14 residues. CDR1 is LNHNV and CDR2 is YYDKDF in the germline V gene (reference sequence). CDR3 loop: CATSRGDKNAEAFF. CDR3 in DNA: TGTGCCACCAGCAGAGGGGACAAGAACGCTGAAGCTTTCTTT.

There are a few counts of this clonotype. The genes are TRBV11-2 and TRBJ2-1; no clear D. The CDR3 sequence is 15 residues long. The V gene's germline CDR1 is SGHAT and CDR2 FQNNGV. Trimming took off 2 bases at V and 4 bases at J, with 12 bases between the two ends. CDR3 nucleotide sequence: TGTGCCAGCAGCTTAAGCCTAACCGGATACAATGAGCAGTTCTTC. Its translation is CASSLSLTGYNEQFF.

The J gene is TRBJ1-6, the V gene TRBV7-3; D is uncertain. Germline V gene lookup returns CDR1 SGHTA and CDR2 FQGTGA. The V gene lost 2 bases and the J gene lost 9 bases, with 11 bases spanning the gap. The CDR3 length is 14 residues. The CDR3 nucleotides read TGTGCCAGCAGCTTAGGAGGAATAGGTTCACCCCTCCACTTT. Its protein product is CASSLGGIGSPLHF. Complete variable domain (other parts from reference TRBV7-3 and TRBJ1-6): GAGVSQTPSNKVTEKGKYVELRCDPISGHTALYWYRQSLGQGPEFLIYFQGTGAADDSGLPNDRFFAVRPEGSVSTLKIQRTERGDSAVYLCASSLGGIGSPLHFGNGTRLTVT.

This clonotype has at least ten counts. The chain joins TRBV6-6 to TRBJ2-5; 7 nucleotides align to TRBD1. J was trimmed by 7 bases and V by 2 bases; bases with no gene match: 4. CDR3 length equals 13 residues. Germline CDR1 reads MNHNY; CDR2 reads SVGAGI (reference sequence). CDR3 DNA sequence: TGTGCCAGCAGTTACCCGGCAGGGGGGACCCAGTACTTC. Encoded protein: CASSYPAGGTQYF.

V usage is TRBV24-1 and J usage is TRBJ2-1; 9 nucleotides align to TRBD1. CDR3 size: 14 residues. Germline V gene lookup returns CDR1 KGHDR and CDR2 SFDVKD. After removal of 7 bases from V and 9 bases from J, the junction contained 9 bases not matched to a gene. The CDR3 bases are TGTGCCACCAGCACCCGGGACAGGGTTGCTGAGCAGTTCTTC. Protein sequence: CATSTRDRVAEQFF.

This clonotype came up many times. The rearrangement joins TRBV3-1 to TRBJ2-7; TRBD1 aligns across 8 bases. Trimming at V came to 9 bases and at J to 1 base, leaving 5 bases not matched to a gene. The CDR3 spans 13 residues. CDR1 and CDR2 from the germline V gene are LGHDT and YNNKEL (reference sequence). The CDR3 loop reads CARQGQGSYEQYF. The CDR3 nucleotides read TGTGCCAGACAAGGACAGGGTTCCTACGAGCAGTACTTC.

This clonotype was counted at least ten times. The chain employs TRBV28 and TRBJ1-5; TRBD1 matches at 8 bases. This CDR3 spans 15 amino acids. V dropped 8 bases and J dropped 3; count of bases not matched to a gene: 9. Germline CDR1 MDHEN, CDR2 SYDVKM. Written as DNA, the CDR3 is TGTGCCAGCGGATTCGGACAGGGCTACAATCAGCCCCAGCATTTT. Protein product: CASGFGQGYNQPQHF. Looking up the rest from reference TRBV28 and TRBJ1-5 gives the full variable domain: DVKVTQSSRYLVKRTGEKVFLECVQDMDHENMFWYRQDPGLGLRLIYFSYDVKMKEKGDIPEGYSVSREKKERFSLILESASTNQTSMYLCASGFGQGYNQPQHFGDGTRLSIL.